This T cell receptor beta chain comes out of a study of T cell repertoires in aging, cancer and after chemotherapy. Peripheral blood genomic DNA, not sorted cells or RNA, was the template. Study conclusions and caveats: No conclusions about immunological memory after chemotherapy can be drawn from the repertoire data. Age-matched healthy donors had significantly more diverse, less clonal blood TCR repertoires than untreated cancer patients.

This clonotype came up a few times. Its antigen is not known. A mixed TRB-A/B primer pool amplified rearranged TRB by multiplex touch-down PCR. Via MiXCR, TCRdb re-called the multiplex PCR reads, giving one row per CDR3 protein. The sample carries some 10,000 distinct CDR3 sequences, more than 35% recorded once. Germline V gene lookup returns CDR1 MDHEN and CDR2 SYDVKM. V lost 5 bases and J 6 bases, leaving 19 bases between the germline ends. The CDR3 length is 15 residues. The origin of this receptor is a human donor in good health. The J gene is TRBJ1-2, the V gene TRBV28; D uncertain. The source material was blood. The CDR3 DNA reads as TGTGCCAGCAGTCTCCCCTCCGCGGGGAGGGATGGCTACACCTTC. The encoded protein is CASSLPSAGRDGYTF.